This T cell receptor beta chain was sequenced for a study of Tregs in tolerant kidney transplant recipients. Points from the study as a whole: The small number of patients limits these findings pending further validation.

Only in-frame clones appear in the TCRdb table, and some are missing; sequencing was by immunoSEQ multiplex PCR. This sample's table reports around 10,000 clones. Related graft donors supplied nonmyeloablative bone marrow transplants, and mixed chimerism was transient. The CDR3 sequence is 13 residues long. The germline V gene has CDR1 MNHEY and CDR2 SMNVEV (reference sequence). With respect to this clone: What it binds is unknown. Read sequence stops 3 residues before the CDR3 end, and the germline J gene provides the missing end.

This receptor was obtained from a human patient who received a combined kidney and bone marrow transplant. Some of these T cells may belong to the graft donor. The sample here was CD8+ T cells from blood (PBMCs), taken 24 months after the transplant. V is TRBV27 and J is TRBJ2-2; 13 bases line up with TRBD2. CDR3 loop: CASSLGTSGMLFF. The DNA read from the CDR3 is TGTGCCAGCAGTTTAGGGACTAGCGGGATG.